These 8 T cell receptor beta chains share one sample of origin, sequenced in a study of response to subunit inactivated influenza vaccine. TCRdb independently ran MiXCR on the RT-PCR reads; one entry per CDR3 protein. The sample holds roughly 760,000 distinct CDR3 sequences; around 20% are singletons and the top ten take roughly 10%. The specimen comprised PBMCs from blood, sampled roughly 5 days after vaccination. Source of these receptors: a man aged 45-65 years who received an inactivated influenza vaccine.

The V and J genes are TRBV6-2 or TRBV6-3 and TRBJ2-1, with 10 bases that match TRBD2. The CDR3 covers 15 residues. J lost 0 bases, V lost 7 bases, and 3 bases had no gene match. The germline V gene encodes CDR1 MNHEY and CDR2 SVGEGT. CDR3 amino acids: CASKTSGISYNEQFF. The DNA of the CDR3 is TGTGCCAGCAAAACTAGCGGGATCTCCTACAATGAGCAGTTCTTC.

The J gene is TRBJ2-7, the V gene TRBV2; possible D gene TRBD1, 6 bases. Trimming cost V 10 bases and J 2 bases, with 15 bases left between them. The CDR3 runs to 13 residues. Germline loops: CDR1 SNHLY, CDR2 FYNNEI. The CDR3 region is CANHRDTTYEQYF. The CDR3 DNA is TGTGCCAATCACCGGGACACCACCTACGAGCAGTACTTC.

This chain links TRBV5-1 with TRBJ2-1, with D uncertain. Germline values: CDR1 SGHRS, CDR2 YFSETQ. Trimming left V 0 bases short and J 5 bases short, with 15 bases between. The CDR3 runs to 16 residues. The CDR3 DNA follows: TGCGCCAGCAGCTTGGTTTACAGTCAGAGTAACAATGAGCAGTTCTTC. It encodes CASSLVYSQSNNEQFF.

The CDR3 loop is CASSLYSSGSPYEQYF. CDR3 nucleotides: TGTGCCAGCAGTTTATATTCTAGCGGGAGCCCCTACGAGCAGTACTTC. This chain joins TRBV27 and TRBJ2-7, with 10 bases identical to TRBD2. J gave up 2 bases and V 1 base, and 5 bases lay outside the gene matches. Germline CDR1 and CDR2: MNHEY and SMNVEV (reference sequence). The CDR3 spans 16 residues.

The sample holds a few counts of this clonotype. V is TRBV12-3 or TRBV12-4 and J is TRBJ2-4; 10 nucleotides align to TRBD1. Losses at the gene ends were 5 bases for V and 5 bases for J; bases not matched to a gene: 3. The CDR3 runs 14 residues. DNA of the CDR3: TGTGCCAGCAGTAGGACAGGGGGGCAAAACATTCAGTACTTC. It is translated as CASSRTGGQNIQYF.

The V gene is TRBV12-3 or TRBV12-4, the J gene TRBJ2-6; 10 bases are shared with TRBD1. There are 17 residues in the CDR3. V lost 9 bases, J lost 0 bases, and 8 bases stayed unmatched. The CDR3: CASFRGQGFSGANVLTF. CDR3 bases: TGTGCCAGTTTTAGGGGACAGGGGTTCTCTGGGGCCAACGTCCTGACTTTC.

The V gene is TRBV24-1, the J gene TRBJ2-1; 8 bases map to TRBD2. This CDR3 spans 17 amino acids. Unmatched junction bases numbered 9, after V lost 3 bases and J lost 3 bases. Looked up from germline, CDR1 is KGHDR and CDR2 is SFDVKD. CDR3 loop: CATSDLAGGGSYNEQFF. The DNA for the CDR3 is TGTGCCACCAGTGATCTGGCGGGGGGAGGGAGCTACAATGAGCAGTTCTTC.

The chain recombines TRBV10-3 with TRBJ2-4; TRBD2 matches at 7 bases. This CDR3 has 13 residues. Trimming cost V 0 bases and J 9 bases; bases outside gene matches: 2. Germline CDR1 is ENHRY and CDR2 is SYGVKD. The DNA for the CDR3 is TGTGCCATCAGTGAGTCGGGAGGGACCATTCAGTACTTC. Its translation: CAISESGGTIQYF.